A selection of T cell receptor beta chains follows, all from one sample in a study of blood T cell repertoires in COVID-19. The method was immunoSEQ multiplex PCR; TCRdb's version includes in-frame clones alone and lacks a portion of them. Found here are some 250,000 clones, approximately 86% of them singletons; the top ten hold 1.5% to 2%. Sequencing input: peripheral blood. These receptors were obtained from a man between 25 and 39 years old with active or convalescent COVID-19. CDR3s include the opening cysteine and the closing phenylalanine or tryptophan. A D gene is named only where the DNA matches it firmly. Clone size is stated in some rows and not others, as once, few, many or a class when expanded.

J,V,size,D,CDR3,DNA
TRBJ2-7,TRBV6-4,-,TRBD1,CASSDSTGMKYEQYF,TGTGCCAGCAGTGACTCGACAGGGATGAAGTACGAGCAGTACTTC
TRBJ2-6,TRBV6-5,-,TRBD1,CASASRGPGANVLTF,TGTGCCAGCGCATCAAGGGGGCCTGGGGCCAACGTCCTGACTTTC
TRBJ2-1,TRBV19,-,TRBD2,CASSMGPRTSGSSYNEQFF,TGTGCCAGTAGTATGGGCCCAAGGACTAGCGGAAGCTCCTACAATGAGCAGTTCTTC
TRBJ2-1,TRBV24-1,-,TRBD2,CATSANSGGPLDNEQFF,TGTGCCACCAGTGCTAACAGCGGGGGTCCATTAGACAATGAGCAGTTCTTC
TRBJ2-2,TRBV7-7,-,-,CASSSNRAPGELFF,TGTGCCAGCAGCTCTAACAGGGCCCCCGGGGAGCTGTTTTTT
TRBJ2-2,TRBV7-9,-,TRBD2,CASSRGTGTSGNTGELFF,TGTGCCAGCAGCCGAGGGACCGGTACTAGCGGGAACACCGGGGAGCTGTTTTTT
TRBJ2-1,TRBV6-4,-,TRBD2,CASSEAGGQMFEQFF,TGTGCCAGCAGTGAGGCGGGGGGGCAAATGTTTGAGCAGTTCTTC
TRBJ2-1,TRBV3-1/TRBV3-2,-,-,CASSQDSGSYNEQFF,TGTGCCAGCAGCCAAGATTCCGGGTCCTACAATGAGCAGTTCTTC
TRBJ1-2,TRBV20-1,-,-,CSASKSANYGYTF,TGCAGTGCTAGTAAGTCAGCTAACTATGGCTACACCTTC
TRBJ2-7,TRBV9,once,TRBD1,CASSTNLDRAGEQYF,TGTGCCAGCAGCACGAACCTGGACAGGGCGGGCGAGCAGTACTTC
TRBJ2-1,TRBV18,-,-,CASSPVNRRYNEQFF,TGTGCCAGCTCACCAGTGAACAGACGGTACAATGAGCAGTTCTTC
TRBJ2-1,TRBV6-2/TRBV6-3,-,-,CASSAAGVLFNEQFF,TGTGCCAGCAGTGCGGCAGGGGTTCTATTCAATGAGCAGTTCTTC
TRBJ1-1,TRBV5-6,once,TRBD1,CASSLATGATEAFF,TGTGCCAGCAGCTTGGCCACAGGGGCCACTGAAGCTTTCTTT
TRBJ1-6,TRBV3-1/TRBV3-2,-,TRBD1,CASSQGAGTGWSPLHF,TGTGCCAGCAGCCAGGGAGCCGGGACAGGATGGTCACCCCTCCACTTT
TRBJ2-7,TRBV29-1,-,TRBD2,CSAWEGSRYEQYF,TGCAGCGCCTGGGAGGGAAGCCGCTACGAGCAGTACTTC
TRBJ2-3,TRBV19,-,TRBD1,CASSWLGQGADDTQYF,TGTGCCAGTAGTTGGTTGGGACAGGGGGCGGATGATACGCAGTATTTT
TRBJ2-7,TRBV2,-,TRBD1,CASSLPEDRASYEQYF,TGTGCCAGCAGTCTACCCGAGGACAGGGCATCCTACGAGCAGTACTTC
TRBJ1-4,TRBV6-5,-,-,CASSYSKRGGNEKLFF,TGTGCCAGCAGTTACTCTAAAAGGGGGGGTAATGAAAAACTGTTTTTT
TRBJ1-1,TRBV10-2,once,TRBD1,CASRTGGATEAFF,TGCGCCAGCAGGACAGGGGGCGCGACTGAAGCTTTCTTT
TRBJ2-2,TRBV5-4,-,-,CASSPAGGELFF,TGTGCCAGCAGCCCGGCAGGCGGGGAGCTGTTTTTT
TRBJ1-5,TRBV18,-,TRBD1,CASSPGQGAYQPQHF,TGTGCCAGCTCACCCGGACAGGGGGCATATCAGCCCCAGCATTTT
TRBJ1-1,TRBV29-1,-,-,CSVAGTEAFF,TGCAGCGTGGCAGGCACTGAAGCTTTCTTT
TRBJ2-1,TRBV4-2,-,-,CASSQDGGVSYNEQFF,TGTGCCAGCAGCCAAGATGGCGGGGTCTCCTACAATGAGCAGTTCTTC